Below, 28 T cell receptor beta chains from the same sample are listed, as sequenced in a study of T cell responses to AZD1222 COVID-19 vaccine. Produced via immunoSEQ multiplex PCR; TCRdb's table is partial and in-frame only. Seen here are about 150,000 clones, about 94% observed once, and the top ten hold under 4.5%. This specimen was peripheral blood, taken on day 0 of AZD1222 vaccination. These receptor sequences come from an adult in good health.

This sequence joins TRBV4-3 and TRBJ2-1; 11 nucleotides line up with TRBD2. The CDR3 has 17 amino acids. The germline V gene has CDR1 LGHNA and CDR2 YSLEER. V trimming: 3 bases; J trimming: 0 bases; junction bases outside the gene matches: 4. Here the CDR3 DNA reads TGCGCCAGCAGCCAGACTAGCGGGACAAGCTCCTACAATGAGCAGTTCTTC. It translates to CASSQTSGTSSYNEQFF.

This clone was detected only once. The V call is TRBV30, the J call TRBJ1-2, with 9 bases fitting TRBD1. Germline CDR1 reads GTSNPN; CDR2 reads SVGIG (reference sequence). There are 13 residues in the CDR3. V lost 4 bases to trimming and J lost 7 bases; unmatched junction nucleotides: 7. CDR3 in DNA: TGTGCCTGGAATAGGGGACAGGGTTTTGGCTACACCTTC. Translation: CAWNRGQGFGYTF.

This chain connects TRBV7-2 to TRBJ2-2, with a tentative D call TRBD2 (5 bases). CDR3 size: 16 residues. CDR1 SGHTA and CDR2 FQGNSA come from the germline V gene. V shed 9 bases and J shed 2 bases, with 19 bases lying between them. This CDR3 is CAREPERGSNTGELFF. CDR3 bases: TGTGCCAGAGAGCCCGAACGAGGGAGCAACACCGGGGAGCTGTTTTTT. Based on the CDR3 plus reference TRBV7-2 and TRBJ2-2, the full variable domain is GAGVSQSPSNKVTEKGKDVELRCDPISGHTALYWYRQSLGQGLEFLIYFQGNSAPDKSGLPSDRFSAERTGGSVSTLTIQRTQQEDSAVYLCAREPERGSNTGELFFGEGSRLTVL.

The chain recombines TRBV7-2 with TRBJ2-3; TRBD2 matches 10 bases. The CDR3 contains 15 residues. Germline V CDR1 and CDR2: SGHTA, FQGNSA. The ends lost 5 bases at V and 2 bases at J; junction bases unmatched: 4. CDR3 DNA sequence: TGTGCCAGCAGCGGACTAGCGGACGTCACAGATACGCAGTATTTT. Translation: CASSGLADVTDTQYF.

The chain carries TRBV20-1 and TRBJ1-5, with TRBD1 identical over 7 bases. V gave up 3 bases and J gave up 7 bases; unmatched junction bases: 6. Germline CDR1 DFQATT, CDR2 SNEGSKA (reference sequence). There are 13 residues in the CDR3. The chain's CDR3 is CSASRQGPQPQHF. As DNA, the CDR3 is TGCAGTGCTAGTAGACAGGGCCCCCAGCCCCAGCATTTT.

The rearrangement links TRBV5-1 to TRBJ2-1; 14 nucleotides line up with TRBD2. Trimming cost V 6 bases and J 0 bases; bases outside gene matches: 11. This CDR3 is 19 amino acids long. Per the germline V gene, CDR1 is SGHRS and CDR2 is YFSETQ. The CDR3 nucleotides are TGCGCCAGCAAGGGACTAGCGGGAGAATTATCTAGCTCCTACAATGAGCAGTTCTTC. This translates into CASKGLAGELSSSYNEQFF.

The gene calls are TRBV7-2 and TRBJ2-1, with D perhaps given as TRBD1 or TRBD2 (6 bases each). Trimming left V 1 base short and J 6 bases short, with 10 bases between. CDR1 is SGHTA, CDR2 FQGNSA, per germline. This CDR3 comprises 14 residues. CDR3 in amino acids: CASSLGGAGNEQFF. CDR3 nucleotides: TGTGCCAGCAGCTTAGGGGGGGCGGGCAATGAGCAGTTCTTC.

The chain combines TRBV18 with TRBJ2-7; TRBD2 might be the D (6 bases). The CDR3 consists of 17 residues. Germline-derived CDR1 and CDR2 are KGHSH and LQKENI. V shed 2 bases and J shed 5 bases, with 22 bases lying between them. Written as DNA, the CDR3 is TGTGCCAGCTCACCAGGGTGGGAGGCTAGAATGTTCCACGAGCAGTACTTC. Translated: CASSPGWEARMFHEQYF.

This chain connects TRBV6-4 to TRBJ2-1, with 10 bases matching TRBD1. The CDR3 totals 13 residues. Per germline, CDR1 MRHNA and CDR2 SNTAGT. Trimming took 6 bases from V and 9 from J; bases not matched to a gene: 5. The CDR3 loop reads CASSGDRGSEQFF. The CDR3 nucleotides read TGTGCCAGCAGCGGGGACAGGGGCAGTGAGCAGTTCTTC.

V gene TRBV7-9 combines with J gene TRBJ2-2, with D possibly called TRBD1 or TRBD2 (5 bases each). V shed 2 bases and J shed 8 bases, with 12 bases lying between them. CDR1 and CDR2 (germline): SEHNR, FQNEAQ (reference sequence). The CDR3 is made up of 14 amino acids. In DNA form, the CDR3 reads TGTGCCAGCAGCTTAAAAGGGGAGTTTGGGGAGCTGTTTTTT. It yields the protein CASSLKGEFGELFF.

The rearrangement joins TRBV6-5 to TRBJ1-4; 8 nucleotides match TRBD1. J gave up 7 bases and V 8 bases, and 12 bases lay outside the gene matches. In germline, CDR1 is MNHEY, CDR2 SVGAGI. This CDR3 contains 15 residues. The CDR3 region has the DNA TGTGCCAGCGGGTTAGTTCGGGACAGGTCTGAAAAACTGTTTTTT. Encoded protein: CASGLVRDRSEKLFF.

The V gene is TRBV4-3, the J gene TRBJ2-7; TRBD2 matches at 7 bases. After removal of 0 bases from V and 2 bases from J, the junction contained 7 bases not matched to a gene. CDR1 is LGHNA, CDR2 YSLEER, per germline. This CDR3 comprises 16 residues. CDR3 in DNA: TGCGCCAGCAGCCAAGATATCGGGGGGACCCCCTACGAGCAGTACTTC. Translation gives CASSQDIGGTPYEQYF.

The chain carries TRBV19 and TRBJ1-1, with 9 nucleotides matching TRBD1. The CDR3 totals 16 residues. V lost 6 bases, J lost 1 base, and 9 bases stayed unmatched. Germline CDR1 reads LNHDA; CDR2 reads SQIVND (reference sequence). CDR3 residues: CASRINRGLGNTEAFF. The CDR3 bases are TGTGCCAGTAGAATAAACAGGGGGCTGGGGAACACTGAAGCTTTCTTT.

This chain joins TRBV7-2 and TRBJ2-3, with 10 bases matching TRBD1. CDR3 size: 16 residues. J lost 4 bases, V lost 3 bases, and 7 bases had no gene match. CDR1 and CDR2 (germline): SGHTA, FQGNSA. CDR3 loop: CASSLVGQGVADTQYF. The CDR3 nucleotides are TGTGCCAGCAGCTTGGTAGGACAGGGGGTCGCAGATACGCAGTATTTT.

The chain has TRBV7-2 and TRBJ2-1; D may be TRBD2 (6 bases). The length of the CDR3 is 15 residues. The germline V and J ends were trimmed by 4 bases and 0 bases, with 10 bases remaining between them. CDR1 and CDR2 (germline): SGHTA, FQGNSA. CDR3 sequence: CASSSGASSYNEQFF. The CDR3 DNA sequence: TGTGCCAGCAGCTCGGGAGCGAGCTCCTACAATGAGCAGTTCTTC.

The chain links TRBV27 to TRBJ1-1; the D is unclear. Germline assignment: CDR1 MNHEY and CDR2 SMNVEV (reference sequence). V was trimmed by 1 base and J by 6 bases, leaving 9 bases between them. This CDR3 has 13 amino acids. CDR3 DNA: TGTGCCAGCAGTTTATATTCGGTTTCTGAAGCTTTCTTT. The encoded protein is CASSLYSVSEAFF.

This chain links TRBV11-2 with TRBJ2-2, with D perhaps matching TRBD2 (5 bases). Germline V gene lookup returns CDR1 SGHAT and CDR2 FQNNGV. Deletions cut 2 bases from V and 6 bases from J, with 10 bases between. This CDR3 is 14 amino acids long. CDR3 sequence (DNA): TGTGCCAGCAGCTTATTCCAGGAGGCCGGGGAGCTGTTTTTT. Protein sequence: CASSLFQEAGELFF.

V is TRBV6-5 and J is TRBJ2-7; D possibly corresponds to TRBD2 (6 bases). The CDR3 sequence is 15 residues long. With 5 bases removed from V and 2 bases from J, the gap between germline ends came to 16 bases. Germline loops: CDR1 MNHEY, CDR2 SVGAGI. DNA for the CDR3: TGTGCCAGCAGTCCAGGGTTCCGGGGGACCTACGAGCAGTACTTC. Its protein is CASSPGFRGTYEQYF.

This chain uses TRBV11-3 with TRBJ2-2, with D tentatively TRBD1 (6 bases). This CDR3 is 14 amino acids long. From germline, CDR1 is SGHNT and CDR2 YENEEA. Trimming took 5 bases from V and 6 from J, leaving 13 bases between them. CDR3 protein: CASSTFDRPGELFF. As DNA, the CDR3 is TGTGCCAGCAGCACCTTCGACAGGCCCGGGGAGCTGTTTTTT.

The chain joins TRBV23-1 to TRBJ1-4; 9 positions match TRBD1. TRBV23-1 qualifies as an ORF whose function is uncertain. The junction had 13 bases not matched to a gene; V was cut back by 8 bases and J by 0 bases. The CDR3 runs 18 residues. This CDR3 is CASPAGQGAPATNEKLFF. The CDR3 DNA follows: TGCGCCAGCCCGGCGGGACAGGGCGCCCCCGCAACTAATGAAAAACTGTTTTTT.

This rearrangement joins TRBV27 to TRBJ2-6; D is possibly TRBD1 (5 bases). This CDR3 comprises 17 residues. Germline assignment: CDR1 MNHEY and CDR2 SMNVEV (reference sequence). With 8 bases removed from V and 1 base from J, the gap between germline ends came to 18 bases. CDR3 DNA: TGTGCCAGCTCGTTCAGGGAAAGTTGGTCTGGGGCCAACGTCCTGACTTTC. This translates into CASSFRESWSGANVLTF.

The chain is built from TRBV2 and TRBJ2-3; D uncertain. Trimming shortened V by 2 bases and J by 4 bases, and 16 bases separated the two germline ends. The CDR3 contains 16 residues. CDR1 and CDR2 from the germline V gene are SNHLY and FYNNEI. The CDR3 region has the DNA TGTGCCAGCAGTGAAATTGATAGCCAAGGCGCAGATACGCAGTATTTT. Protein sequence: CASSEIDSQGADTQYF.

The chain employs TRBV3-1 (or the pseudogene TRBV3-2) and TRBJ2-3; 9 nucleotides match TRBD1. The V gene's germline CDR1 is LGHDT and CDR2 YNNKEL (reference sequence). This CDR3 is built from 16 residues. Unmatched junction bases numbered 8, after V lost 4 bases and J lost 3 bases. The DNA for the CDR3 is TGTGCCAGCAGCCGAAAGGCAGGGACAGGGACAGATACGCAGTATTTT. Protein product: CASSRKAGTGTDTQYF.

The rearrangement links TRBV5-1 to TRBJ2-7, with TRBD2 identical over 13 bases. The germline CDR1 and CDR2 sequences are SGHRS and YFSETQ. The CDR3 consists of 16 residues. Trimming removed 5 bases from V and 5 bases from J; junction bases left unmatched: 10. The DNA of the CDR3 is TGCGCCAGCAGGAACCCACTAGCGGGAGGGCTCCACGAGCAGTACTTC. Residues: CASRNPLAGGLHEQYF.

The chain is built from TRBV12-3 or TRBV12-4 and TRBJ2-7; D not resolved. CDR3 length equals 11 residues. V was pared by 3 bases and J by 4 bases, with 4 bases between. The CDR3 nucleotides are TGTGCCAGCAGTTTTGGGTACGAGCAGTACTTC. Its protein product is CASSFGYEQYF.

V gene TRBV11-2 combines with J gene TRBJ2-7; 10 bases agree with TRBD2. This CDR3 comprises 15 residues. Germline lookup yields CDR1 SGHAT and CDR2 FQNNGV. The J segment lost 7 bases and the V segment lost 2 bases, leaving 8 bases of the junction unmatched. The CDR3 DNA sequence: TGTGCCAGCAGCTTATCCCCTAGCGGGAGTGGGGAGCAGTACTTC. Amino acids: CASSLSPSGSGEQYF.

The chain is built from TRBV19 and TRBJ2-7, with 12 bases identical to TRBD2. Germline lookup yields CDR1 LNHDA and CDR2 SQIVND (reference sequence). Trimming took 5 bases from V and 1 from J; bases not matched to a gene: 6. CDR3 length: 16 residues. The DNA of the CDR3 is TGTGCCAGTAGTGCGCCTAGCGGGAGGGCTTCCTACGAGCAGTACTTC. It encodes CASSAPSGRASYEQYF.

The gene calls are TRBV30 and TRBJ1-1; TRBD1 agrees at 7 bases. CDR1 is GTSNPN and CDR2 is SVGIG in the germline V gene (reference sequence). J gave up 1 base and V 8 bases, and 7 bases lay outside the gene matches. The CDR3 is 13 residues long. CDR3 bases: TGTGCCGGAACAGGGGTGGCGAACACTGAAGCTTTCTTT. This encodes CAGTGVANTEAFF.